The subject of this entry is one T cell receptor (beta chain). Positive CCR7 selection of CD45RO-negative cells yielded the naive CD8 cells, and terminally differentiated effector memory CD45RA+ cells were excluded. Generated by immunoSEQ multiplex PCR, the TCRdb table keeps only in-frame clones and is missing some. The sample lists approximately 1.9 million clones, just over 90% occurring once. This sample stems from a study of shared clonotypes between healthy human individuals. Germline-derived CDR1 and CDR2 are MNHEY and SMNVEV (reference sequence). The CDR3 has 15 residues. Deletions cut 4 bases from V and 0 bases from J, with 10 bases between.

The sequenced material came from naive CD8+ T cells from PBMCs. The origin of this receptor is a man younger than 30 in good health. Some clones in this sample may be carry-over from other donors' samples. The V and J genes are TRBV27 and TRBJ2-1; D remains unclear. CDR3 residues: CASSSGPHSYNEQFF. The CDR3, as DNA: TGTGCCAGCAGTTCGGGCCCCCACTCCTACAATGAGCAGTTCTTC.